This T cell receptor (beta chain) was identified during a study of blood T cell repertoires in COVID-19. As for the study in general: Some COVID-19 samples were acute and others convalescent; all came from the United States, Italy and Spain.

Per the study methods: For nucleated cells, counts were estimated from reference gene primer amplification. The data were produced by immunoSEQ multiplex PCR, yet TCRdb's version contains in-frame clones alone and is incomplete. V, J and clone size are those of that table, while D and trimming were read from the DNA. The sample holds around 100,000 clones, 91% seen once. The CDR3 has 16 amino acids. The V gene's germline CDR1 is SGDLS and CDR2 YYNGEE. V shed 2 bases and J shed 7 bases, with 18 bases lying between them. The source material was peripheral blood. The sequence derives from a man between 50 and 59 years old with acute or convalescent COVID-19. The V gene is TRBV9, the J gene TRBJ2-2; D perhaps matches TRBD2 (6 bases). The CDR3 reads CASSVGGQGLYGELFF. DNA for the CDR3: TGTGCCAGCAGCGTTGGAGGACAAGGACTATACGGGGAGCTGTTTTTT.